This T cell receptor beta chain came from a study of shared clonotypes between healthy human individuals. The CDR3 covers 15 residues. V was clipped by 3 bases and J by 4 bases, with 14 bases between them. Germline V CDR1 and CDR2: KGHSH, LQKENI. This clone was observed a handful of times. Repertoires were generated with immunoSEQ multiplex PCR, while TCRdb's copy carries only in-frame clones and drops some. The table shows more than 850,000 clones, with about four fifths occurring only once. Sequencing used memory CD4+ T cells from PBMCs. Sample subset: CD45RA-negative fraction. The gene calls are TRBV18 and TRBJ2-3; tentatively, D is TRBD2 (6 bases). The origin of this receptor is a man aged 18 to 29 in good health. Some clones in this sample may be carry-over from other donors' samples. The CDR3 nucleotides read TGTGCCAGCTCACCCCTAGCGAGCGACGCAGATACGCAGTATTTT. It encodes CASSPLASDADTQYF.